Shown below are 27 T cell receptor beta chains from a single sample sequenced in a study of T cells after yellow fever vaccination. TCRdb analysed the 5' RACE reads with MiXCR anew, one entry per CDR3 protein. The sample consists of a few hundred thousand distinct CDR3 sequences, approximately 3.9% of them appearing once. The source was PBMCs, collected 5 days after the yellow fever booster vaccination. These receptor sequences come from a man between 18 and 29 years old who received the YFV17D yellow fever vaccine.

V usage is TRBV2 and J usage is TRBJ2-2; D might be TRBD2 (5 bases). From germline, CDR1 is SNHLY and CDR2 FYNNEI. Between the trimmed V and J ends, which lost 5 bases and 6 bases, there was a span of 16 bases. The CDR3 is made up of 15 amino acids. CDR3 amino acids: CASSSPSSMAGELFF. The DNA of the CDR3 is TGTGCCAGCAGTTCCCCTAGCAGCATGGCCGGGGAGCTGTTTTTT.

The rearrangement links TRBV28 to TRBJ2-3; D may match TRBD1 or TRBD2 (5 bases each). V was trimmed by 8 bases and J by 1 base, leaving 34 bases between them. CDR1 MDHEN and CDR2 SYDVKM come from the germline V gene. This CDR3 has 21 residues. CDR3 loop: CASLTSQGIGNQRGGTDTQYF. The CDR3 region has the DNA TGTGCCAGCTTAACCTCCCAAGGGATCGGGAACCAACGAGGGGGCACAGATACGCAGTATTTT.

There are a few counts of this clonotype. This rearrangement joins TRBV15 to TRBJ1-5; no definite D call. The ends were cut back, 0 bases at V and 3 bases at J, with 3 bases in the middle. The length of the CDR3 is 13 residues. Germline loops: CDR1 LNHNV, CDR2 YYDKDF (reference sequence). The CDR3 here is CATSRDPNQPQHF. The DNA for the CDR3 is TGTGCCACCAGCAGAGACCCCAATCAGCCCCAGCATTTT.

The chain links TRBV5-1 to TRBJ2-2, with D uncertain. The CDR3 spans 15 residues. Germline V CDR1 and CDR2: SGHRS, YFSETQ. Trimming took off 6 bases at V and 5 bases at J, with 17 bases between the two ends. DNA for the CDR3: TGCGCCAGCACTCCCGGATCGTGGCCTACCGGGGAGCTGTTTTTT. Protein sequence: CASTPGSWPTGELFF.

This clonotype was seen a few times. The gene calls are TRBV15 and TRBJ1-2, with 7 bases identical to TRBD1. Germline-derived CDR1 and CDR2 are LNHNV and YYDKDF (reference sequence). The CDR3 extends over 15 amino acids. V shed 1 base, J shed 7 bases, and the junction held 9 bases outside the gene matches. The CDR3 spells CATSRGDRDLGGYTF. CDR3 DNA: TGTGCCACCAGCAGAGGAGACAGGGATTTGGGTGGCTACACCTTC. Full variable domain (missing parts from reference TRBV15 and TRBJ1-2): DAMVIQNPRYQVTQFGKPVTLSCSQTLNHNVMYWYQQKSSQAPKLLFHYYDKDFNNEADTPDNFQSRRPNTSFCFLDIRSPGLGDTAMYLCATSRGDRDLGGYTFGSGTRLTVV.

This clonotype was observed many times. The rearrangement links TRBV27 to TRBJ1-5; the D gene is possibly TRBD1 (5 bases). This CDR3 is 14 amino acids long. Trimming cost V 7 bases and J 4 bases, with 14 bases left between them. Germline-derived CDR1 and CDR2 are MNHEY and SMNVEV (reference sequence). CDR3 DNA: TGTGCCAGCACCACCTTGGGGGGGAATCAGCCCCAGCATTTT. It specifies CASTTLGGNQPQHF.

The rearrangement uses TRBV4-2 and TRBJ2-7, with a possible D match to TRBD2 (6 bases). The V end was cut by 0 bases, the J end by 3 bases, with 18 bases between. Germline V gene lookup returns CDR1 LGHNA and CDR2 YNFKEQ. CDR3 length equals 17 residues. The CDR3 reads CASSQDHPIYGGYEQYF. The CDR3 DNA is TGTGCCAGCAGCCAAGATCATCCCATCTACGGGGGCTACGAGCAGTACTTC.

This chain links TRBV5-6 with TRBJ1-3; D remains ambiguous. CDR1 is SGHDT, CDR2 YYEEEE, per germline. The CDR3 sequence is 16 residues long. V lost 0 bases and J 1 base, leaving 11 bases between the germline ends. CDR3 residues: CASSLGPTSSGNTIYF. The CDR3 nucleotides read TGTGCCAGCAGCTTGGGGCCAACTAGTTCTGGAAACACCATATATTTT. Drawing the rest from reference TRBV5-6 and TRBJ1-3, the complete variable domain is DAGVTQSPTHLIKTRGQQVTLRCSPKSGHDTVSWYQQALGQGPQFIFQYYEEEERQRGNFPDRFSGHQFPNYSSELNVNALLLGDSALYLCASSLGPTSSGNTIYFGEGSWLTVV.

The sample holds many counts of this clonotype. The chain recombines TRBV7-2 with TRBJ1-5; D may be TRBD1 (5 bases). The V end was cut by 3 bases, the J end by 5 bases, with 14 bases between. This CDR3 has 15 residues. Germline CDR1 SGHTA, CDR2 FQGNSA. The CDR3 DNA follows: TGTGCCAGCAGCTTGTCTTATGGGGGGGATCAGCCCCAGCATTTT. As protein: CASSLSYGGDQPQHF.

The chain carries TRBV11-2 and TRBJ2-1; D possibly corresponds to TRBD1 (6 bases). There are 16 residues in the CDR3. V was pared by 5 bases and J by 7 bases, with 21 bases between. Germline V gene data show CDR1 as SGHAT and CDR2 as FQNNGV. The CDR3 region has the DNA TGTGCCAGCAGCCCTCTCAGGGGCCGGCTTGAGAATGAGCAGTTCTTC. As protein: CASSPLRGRLENEQFF. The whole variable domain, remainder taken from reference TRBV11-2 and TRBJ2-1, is EAGVAQSPRYKIIEKRQSVAFWCNPISGHATLYWYQQILGQGPKLLIQFQNNGVVDDSQLPKDRFSAERLKGVDSTLKIQPAKLEDSAVYLCASSPLRGRLENEQFFGPGTRLTVL.

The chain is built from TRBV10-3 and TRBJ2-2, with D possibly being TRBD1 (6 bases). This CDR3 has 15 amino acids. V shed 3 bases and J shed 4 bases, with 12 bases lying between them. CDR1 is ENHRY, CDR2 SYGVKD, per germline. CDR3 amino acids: CAISDIQGITGELFF. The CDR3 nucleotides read TGTGCCATCAGTGACATACAGGGTATCACCGGGGAGCTGTTTTTT.

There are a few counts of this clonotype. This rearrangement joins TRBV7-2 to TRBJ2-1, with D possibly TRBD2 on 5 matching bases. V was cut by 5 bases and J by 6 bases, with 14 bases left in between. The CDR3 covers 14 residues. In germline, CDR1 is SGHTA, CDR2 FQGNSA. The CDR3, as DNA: TGTGCCAGCAGCCTCTGGACCACTAGCAATGAGCAGTTCTTC. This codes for CASSLWTTSNEQFF. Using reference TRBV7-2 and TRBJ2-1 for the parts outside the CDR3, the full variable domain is GAGVSQSPSNKVTEKGKDVELRCDPISGHTALYWYRQSLGQGLEFLIYFQGNSAPDKSGLPSDRFSAERTGGSVSTLTIQRTQQEDSAVYLCASSLWTTSNEQFFGPGTRLTVL.

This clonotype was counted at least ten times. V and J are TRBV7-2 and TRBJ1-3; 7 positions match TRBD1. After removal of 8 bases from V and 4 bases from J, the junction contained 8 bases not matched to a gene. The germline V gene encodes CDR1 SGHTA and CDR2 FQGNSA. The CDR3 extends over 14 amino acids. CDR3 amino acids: CASEDRVAGNTIYF. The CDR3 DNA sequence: TGTGCCAGCGAAGACAGGGTAGCGGGAAACACCATATATTTT. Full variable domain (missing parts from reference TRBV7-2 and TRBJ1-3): GAGVSQSPSNKVTEKGKDVELRCDPISGHTALYWYRQSLGQGLEFLIYFQGNSAPDKSGLPSDRFSAERTGGSVSTLTIQRTQQEDSAVYLCASEDRVAGNTIYFGEGSWLTVV.

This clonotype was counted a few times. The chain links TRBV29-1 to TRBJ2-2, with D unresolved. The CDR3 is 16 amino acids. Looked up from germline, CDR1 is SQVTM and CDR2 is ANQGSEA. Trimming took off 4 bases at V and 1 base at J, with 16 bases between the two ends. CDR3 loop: CSVVSGVMENTGELFF. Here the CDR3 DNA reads TGCAGCGTTGTATCAGGCGTCATGGAGAACACCGGGGAGCTGTTTTTT.

CDR3 residues: CASSLYMASSYNEQFF. Written as DNA, the CDR3 is TGTGCCAGCAGCTTGTACATGGCTAGTTCCTACAATGAGCAGTTCTTC. The chain carries TRBV5-5 and TRBJ2-1, with D hard to call. The CDR3 is 16 residues long. Germline values: CDR1 SGHKS, CDR2 YYEKEE (reference sequence). Between the trimmed V and J ends, which lost 1 base and 1 base, there was a span of 12 bases.

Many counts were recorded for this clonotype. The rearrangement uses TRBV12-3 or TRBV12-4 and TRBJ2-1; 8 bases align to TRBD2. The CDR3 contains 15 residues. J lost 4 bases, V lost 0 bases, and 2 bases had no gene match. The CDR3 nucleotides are TGTGCCAGCAGTTTAGCTAGCGGGGTTTACAATGAGCAGTTCTTC. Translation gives CASSLASGVYNEQFF.

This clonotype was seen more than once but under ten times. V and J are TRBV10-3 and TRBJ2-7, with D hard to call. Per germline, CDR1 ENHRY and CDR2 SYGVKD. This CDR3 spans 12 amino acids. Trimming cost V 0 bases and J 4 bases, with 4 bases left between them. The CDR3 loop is CAISESIYEQYV. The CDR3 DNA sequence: TGTGCCATCAGTGAGTCTATATACGAGCAGTACGTC.

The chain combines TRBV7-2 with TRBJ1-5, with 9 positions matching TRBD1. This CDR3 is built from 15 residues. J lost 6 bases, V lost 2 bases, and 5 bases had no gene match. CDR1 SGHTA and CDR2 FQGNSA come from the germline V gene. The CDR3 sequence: CASSLQDRGGQPQHF. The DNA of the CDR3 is TGTGCCAGCAGCTTACAGGACAGGGGCGGTCAGCCCCAGCATTTT.

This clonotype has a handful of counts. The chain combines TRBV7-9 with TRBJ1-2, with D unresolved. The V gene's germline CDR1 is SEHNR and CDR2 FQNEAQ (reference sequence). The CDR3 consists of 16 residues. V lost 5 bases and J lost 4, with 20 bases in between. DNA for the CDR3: TGTGCCAGCAGCATCAGCCCGCCGGGCTTCATCTATGGCTACACCTTC. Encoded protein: CASSISPPGFIYGYTF. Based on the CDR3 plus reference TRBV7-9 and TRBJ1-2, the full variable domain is DTGVSQNPRHKITKRGQNVTFRCDPISEHNRLYWYRQTLGQGPEFLTYFQNEAQLEKSRLLSDRFSAERPKGSFSTLEIQRTEQGDSAMYLCASSISPPGFIYGYTFGSGTRLTVV.

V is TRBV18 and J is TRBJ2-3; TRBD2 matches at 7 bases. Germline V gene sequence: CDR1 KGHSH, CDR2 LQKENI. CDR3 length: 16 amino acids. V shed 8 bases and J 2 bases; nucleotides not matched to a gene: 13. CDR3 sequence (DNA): TGTGCCAGCCCTCCGGGCGCGGGGGTTTACACAGATACGCAGTATTTT. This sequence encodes CASPPGAGVYTDTQYF. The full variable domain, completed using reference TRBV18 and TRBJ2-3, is NAGVMQNPRHLVRRRGQEARLRCSPMKGHSHVYWYRQLPEEGLKFMVYLQKENIIDESGMPKERFSAEFPKEGPSILRIQQVVRGDSAAYFCASPPGAGVYTDTQYFGPGTRLTVL.

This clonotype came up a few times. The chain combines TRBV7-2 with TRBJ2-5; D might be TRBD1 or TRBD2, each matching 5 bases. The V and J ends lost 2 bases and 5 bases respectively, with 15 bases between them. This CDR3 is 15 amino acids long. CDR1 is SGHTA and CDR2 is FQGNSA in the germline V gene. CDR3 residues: CASSLWGTHLETQYF. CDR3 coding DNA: TGTGCCAGCAGCTTATGGGGGACCCACCTGGAGACCCAGTACTTC. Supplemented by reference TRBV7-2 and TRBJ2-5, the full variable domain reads GAGVSQSPSNKVTEKGKDVELRCDPISGHTALYWYRQSLGQGLEFLIYFQGNSAPDKSGLPSDRFSAERTGGSVSTLTIQRTQQEDSAVYLCASSLWGTHLETQYFGPGTRLLVL.

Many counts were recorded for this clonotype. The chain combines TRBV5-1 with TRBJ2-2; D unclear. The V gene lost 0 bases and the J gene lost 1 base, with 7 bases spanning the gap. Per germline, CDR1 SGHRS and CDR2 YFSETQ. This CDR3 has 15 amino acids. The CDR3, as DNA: TGCGCCAGCAGCTTGGGCCCCGGGAACACCGGGGAGCTGTTTTTT. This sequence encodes CASSLGPGNTGELFF.

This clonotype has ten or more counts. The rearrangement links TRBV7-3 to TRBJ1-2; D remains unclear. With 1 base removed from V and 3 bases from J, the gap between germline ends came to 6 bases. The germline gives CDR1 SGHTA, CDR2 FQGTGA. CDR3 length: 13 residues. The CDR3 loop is CASSLMSDYGYTF. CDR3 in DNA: TGTGCCAGCAGCTTAATGTCGGACTATGGCTACACCTTC.

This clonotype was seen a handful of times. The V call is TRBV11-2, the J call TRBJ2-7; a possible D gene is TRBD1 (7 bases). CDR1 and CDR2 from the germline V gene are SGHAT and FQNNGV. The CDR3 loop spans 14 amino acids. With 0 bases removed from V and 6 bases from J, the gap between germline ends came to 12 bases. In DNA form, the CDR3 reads TGTGCCAGCAGCTTAGAAGCAGGGGGGCTCGAGCAGTACTTC. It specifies CASSLEAGGLEQYF.

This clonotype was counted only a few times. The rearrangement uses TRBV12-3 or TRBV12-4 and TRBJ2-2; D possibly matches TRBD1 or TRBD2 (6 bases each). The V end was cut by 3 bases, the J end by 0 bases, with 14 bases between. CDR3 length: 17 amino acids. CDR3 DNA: TGTGCCAGCAGTTTGTCCGGGGGCCATCCGAACACCGGGGAGCTGTTTTTT. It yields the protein CASSLSGGHPNTGELFF.

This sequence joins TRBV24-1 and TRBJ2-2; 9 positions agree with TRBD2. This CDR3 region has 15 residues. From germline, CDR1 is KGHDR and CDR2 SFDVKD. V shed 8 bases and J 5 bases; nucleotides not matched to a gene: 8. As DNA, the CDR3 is TGTGCCACCACCCAAAGCGGGGGGACTACCGGGGAGCTGTTTTTT. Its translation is CATTQSGGTTGELFF.

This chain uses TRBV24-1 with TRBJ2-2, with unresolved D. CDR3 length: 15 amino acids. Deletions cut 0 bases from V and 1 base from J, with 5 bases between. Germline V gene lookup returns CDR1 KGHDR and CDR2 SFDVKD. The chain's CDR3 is CATSDLVRNTGELFF. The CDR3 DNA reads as TGTGCCACCAGTGATTTGGTACGGAACACCGGGGAGCTGTTTTTT.